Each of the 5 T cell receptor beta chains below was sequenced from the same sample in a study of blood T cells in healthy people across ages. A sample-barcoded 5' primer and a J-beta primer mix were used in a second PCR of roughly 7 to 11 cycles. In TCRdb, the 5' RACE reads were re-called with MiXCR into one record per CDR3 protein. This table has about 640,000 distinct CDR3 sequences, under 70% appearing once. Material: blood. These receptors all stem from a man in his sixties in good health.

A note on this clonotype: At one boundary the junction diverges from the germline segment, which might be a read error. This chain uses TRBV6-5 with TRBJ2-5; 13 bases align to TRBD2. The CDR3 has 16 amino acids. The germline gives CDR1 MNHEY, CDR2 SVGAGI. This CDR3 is CAISYSGTSGEWSQYF. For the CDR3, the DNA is TGTGCCATCAGTTACTCCGGGACTAGCGGGGAGTGGAGTCAGTACTTC.

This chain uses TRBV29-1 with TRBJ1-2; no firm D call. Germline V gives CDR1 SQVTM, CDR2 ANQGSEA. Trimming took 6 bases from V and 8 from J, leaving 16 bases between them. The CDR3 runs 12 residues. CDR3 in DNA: TGCAGCGTAACGGGTGACGCGCCCGGCTACACCTTC. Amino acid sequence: CSVTGDAPGYTF.

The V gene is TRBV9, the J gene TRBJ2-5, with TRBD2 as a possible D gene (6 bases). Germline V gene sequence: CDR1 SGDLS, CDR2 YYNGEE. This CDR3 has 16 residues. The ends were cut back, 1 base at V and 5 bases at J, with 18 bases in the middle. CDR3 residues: CASSVRGTVTGETQYF. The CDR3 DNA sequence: TGTGCCAGCAGCGTACGCGGGACCGTGACGGGGGAGACCCAGTACTTC.

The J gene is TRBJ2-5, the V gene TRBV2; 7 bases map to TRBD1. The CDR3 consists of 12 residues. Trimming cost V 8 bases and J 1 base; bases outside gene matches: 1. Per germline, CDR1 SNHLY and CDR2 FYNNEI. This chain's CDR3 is CASQGVQETQYF. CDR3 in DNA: TGTGCCAGCCAGGGGGTCCAAGAGACCCAGTACTTC. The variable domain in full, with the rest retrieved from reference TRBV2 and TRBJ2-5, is EPEVTQTPSHQVTQMGQEVILRCVPISNHLYFYWYRQILGQKVEFLVSFYNNEISEKSEIFDDQFSVERPDGSNFTLKIRSTKLEDSAMYFCASQGVQETQYFGPGTRLLVL.

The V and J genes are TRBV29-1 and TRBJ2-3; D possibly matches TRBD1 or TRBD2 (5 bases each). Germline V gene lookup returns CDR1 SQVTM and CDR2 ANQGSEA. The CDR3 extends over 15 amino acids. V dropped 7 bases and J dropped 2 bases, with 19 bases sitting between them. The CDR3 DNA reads TGCAGCGCCGACCCTCTATGGGACCCCACAGATACGCAGTATTTT. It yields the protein CSADPLWDPTDTQYF.